This T cell receptor (beta chain) was documented in a study of blood T cell repertoires in COVID-19 (dated by TCRdb to the early 2020s). Notes on the research overall: The collaborator samples originated in the United States, Italy and Spain and spanned the acute and convalescent phases of COVID-19. The material from the prospective study consisted of cDNA or gDNA derived from T cells, B-cell-depleted T cells, or PBMCs. The dataset comprised deeply sampled blood TCRbeta repertoires from subjects exposed to, actively infected with, or recovered from COVID-19. The repertoires were released in a freely available public database intended as a resource for research on the immune response to SARS-CoV-2. The samples were drawn from the first 160 participants of the ongoing ImmuneRACE study and from some 1,300 subjects provided by 6 global collaborators. Sample metadata almost always included a de-identified subject ID, COVID-19 status, age in years and sex. Where HLA class I and class II types were available, the types were taken from metadata supplied by the sample provider, not from assay-based typing. The research as a whole found: The amount of clinical and demographic metadata varied by source and participant and was provided uncurated.

The immunoSEQ Assay, a bias-controlled multiplex PCR, was used to amplify TCRbeta CDR3 regions from genomic DNA. As for how the authors treated the data: The number of nucleated cells in each sample was estimated from the amplification of reference gene primers within the assay. To quantify the absolute abundance of each unique TCRbeta CDR3 rearrangement, sequence reads were collapsed and filtered. For each sample, productive Simpson clonality was calculated by taking the square root of Simpson's diversity index across productive rearrangements. TCRdb provides this immuneACCESS table in a form limited to in-frame rearrangements. Some clones are lacking; in checked studies, under half of them reflect an unresolved V gene, and why the rest are absent is not known. V and J calls and clone size are those listed in that table; D and trimming were worked out from the DNA. The sample table lists around 260,000 clones, around 89% of them with a count of one. The ten largest clones represent around 0.84% of the sample.

The CDR3 runs 15 amino acids, cysteine and phenylalanine included. Only the CDR3 DNA is retained, 45 bases long and in frame from the first base. Sequences SGHAT (CDR1) and FQNNGV (CDR2) are obtained from the germline V gene. At the junction V is shortened by 0 bases and J by 2 bases, with 10 bases in between. A word on this clone: Its recognized antigen is unknown. There are no base qualities to consult, and no much larger clone falls within one base.

Collaborating institutions collected whole blood in K2EDTA tubes following their own protocols. Collaborator samples were shipped for TCRbeta analysis as frozen whole blood, isolated PBMCs, or DNA extracted from either sample type. The receptor chain draws on TRBV11-2 and TRBJ1-2; the D gene cannot be resolved reliably. This receptor was taken from a man in his thirties or forties with acute or convalescent COVID-19. Material for sequencing was peripheral blood. The CDR3 region reads CASSLENSRNYGYTF. The nucleotide sequence reads TGTGCCAGCAGCTTAGAAAACAGCCGGAACTATGGCTACACCTTC.